This T cell receptor beta chain stems from a study of OX40 agonist ivuxolimab in advanced cancers. Points from the study as a whole: At 0.1 to 3.0 mg/kg and by week 6, CD4+ and CD8+ T cells in the blood had expanded clonally. Some nonresponders likewise displayed low normalized T-cell clonal expansion.

As regards this clone: No antigen is known for it.

Repertoires were generated with immunoSEQ multiplex PCR, while TCRdb's copy carries only in-frame clones and drops some. The table lists roughly 46,000 clones, roughly nine tenths of them singletons, with about 14% in the top ten. The CDR3 totals 15 residues. Trimming at V came to 7 bases and at J to 0 bases, leaving 6 bases not matched to a gene. Germline V gene data show CDR1 as WSHSY and CDR2 as SAAADI. The rearrangement uses TRBV10-2 and TRBJ1-5; 7 nucleotides line up with TRBD1. The sequence derives from an adult with an advanced solid tumor such as melanoma, head and neck, liver or kidney cancer. The specimen was CD4+ or CD8+ T cells sorted from blood, collected in a trial of the OX40 agonist ivuxolimab. CDR3 in amino acids: CASKPGQYSNQPQHF. In DNA form, the CDR3 reads TGCGCCAGCAAGCCGGGACAGTATAGCAATCAGCCCCAGCATTTT.